This TCR beta chain emerged from a study of cytomegalovirus exposure and HLA in healthy donors. Study-level findings and limits: Many donors shared some public TCRs, even though most TCR sequences were rare. In a later analysis, TCR beta V- and J-gene trimming showed a link to a missense DCLRE1C variant.

The PCR used 60 Vbeta and 13 Jbeta primers. How the authors handled the data: Later work found about 80 million unique TCR beta chains, with around 10 million shared. Libraries were prepared by immunoSEQ multiplex PCR; TCRdb keeps only in-frame clonotypes and omits some of them. For V, J and clone size, that table is used; D and trimming come from the DNA. The sample lists some 150,000 clones, 70% to 75% occurring once. For this clone: Its antigen is not known.

CDR1 is SGDLS, CDR2 YYNGEE, per germline. Trimming removed 1 base from V and 2 bases from J; junction bases left unmatched: 3. The CDR3 extends over 16 amino acids. The J gene is TRBJ2-1, the V gene TRBV9; 10 nucleotides agree with TRBD2. Input material: PBMCs. The source of this sequence is a woman in her 30s in good health and CMV-seronegative. CDR3 in amino acids: CASSVSGRAPYNEQFF. The CDR3 nucleotides read TGTGCCAGCAGCGTAAGCGGGAGGGCCCCCTACAATGAGCAGTTCTTC.